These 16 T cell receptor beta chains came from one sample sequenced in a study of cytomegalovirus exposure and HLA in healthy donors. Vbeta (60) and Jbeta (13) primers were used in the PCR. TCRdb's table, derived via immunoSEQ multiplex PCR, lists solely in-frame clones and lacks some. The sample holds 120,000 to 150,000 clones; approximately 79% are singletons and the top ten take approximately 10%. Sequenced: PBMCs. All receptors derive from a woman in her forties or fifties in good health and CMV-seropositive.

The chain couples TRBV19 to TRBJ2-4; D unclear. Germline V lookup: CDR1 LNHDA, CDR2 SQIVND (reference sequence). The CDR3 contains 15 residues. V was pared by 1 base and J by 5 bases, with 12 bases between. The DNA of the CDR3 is TGTGCCAGTAGTATAGCAGTGGCCAGGCAAAACATTCAGTACTTC. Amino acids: CASSIAVARQNIQYF.

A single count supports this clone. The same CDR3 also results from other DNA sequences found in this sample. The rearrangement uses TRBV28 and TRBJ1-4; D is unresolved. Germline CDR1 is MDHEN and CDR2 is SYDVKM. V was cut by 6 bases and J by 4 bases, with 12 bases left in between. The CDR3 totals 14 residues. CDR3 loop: CASSFRAFNEKLFF. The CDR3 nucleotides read TGTGCCAGCAGCTTCCGAGCTTTTAATGAAAAACTGTTTTTT.

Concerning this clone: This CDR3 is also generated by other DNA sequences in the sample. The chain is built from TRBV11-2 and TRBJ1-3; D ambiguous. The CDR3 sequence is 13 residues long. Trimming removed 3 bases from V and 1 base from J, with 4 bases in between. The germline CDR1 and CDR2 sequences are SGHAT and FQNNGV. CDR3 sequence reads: CASSFNSGNTIYF. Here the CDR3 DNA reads TGTGCCAGCAGCTTTAATTCTGGAAACACCATATATTTT. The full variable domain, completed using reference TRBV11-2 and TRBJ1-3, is EAGVAQSPRYKIIEKRQSVAFWCNPISGHATLYWYQQILGQGPKLLIQFQNNGVVDDSQLPKDRFSAERLKGVDSTLKIQPAKLEDSAVYLCASSFNSGNTIYFGEGSWLTVV.

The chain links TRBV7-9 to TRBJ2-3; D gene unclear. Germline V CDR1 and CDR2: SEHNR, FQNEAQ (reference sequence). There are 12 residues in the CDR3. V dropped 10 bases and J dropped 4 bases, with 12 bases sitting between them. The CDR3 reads CANDKIADTQYF. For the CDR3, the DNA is TGTGCCAACGATAAAATAGCAGATACGCAGTATTTT.

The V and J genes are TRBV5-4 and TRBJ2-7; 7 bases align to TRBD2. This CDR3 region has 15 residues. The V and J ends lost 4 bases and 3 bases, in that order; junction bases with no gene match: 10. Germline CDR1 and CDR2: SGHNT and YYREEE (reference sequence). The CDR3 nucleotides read TGTGCCAGCAGCCCCTCTAGCGGAACATTCTACGAGCAGTACTTC. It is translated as CASSPSSGTFYEQYF.

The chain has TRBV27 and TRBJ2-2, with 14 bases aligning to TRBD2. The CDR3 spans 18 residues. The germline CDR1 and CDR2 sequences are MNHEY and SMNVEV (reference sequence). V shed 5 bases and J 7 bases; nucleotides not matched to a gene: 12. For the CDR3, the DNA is TGTGCCAGCAGTCCCGGACTAGCGGGGGGTGATTCGGGCGGGGAGCTGTTTTTT. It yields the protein CASSPGLAGGDSGGELFF.

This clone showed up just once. The CDR3: CAWSVNREAFF. CDR3 nucleotides: TGTGCCTGGAGTGTAAACAGGGAAGCTTTCTTT. The V call is TRBV30, the J call TRBJ1-1; possible D gene TRBD1, 5 bases. From germline, CDR1 is GTSNPN and CDR2 SVGIG (reference sequence). The V end was cut by 0 bases, the J end by 8 bases, with 7 bases between. This CDR3 is 11 amino acids long.

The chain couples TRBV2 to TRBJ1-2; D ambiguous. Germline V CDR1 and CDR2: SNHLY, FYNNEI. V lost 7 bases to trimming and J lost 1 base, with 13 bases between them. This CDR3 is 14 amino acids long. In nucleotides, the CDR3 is TGTGCCAGCAACTTGACACCGCTTAACTATGGCTACACCTTC. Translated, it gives CASNLTPLNYGYTF.

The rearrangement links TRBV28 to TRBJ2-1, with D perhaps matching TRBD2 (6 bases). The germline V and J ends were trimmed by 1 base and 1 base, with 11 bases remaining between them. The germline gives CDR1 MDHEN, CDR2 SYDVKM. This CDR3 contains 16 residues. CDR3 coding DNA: TGTGCCAGCAGTTTATCGGTAGCGGCTTCCTACAATGAGCAGTTCTTC. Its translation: CASSLSVAASYNEQFF.

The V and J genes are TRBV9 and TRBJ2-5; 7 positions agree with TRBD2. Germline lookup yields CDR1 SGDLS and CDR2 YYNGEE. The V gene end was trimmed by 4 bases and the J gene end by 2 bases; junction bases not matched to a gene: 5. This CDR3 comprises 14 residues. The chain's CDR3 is CASSLLAEQETQYF. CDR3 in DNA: TGTGCCAGCAGCCTCCTAGCGGAACAAGAGACCCAGTACTTC.

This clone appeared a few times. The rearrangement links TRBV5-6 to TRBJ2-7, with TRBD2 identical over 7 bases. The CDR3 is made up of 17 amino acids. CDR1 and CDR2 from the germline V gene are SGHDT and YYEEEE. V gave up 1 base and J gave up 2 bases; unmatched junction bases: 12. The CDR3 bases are TGTGCCAGCAGCTTGTTACGACGTGTCGGGGGGACCTACGAGCAGTACTTC. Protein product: CASSLLRRVGGTYEQYF. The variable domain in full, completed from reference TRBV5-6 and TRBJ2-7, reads DAGVTQSPTHLIKTRGQQVTLRCSPKSGHDTVSWYQQALGQGPQFIFQYYEEEERQRGNFPDRFSGHQFPNYSSELNVNALLLGDSALYLCASSLLRRVGGTYEQYFGPGTRLTVT.

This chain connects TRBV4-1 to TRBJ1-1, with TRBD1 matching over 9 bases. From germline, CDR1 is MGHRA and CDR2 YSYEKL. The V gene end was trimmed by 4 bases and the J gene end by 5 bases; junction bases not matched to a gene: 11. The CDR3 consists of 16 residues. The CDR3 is CASSPTVGTGRTEAFF. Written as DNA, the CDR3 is TGCGCCAGCAGCCCGACGGTCGGGACAGGGCGGACTGAAGCTTTCTTT.

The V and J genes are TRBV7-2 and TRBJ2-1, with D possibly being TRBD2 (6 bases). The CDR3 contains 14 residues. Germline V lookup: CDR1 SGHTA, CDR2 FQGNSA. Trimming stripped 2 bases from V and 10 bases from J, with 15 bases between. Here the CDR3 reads CASSLRGDPIEQFF. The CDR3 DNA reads TGTGCCAGCAGCTTACGCGGGGACCCTATAGAGCAGTTCTTC. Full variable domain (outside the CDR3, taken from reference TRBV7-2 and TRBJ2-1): GAGVSQSPSNKVTEKGKDVELRCDPISGHTALYWYRQSLGQGLEFLIYFQGNSAPDKSGLPSDRFSAERTGGSVSTLTIQRTQQEDSAVYLCASSLRGDPIEQFFGPGTRLTVL.

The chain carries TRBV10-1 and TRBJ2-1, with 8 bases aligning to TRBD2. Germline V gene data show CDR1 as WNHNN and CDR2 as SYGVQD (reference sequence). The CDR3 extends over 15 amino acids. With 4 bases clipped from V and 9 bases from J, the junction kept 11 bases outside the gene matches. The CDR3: CASSGAGTSSGEQFF. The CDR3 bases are TGCGCCAGCAGTGGTGCCGGGACTAGTAGCGGTGAGCAGTTCTTC.

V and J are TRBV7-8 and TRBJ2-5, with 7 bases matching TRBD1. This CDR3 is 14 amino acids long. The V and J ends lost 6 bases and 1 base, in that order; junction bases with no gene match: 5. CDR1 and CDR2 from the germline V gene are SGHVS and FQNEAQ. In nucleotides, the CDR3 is TGTGCCAGCAGATCGACAGGGTTCCAAGAGACCCAGTACTTC. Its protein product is CASRSTGFQETQYF.

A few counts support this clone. The CDR3 spells CATSRVGPSRETQYF. The CDR3 nucleotides are TGTGCCACCAGCAGAGTAGGGCCTAGCCGAGAGACCCAGTACTTC. The rearrangement links TRBV15 to TRBJ2-5, with D perhaps matching TRBD2 (5 bases). The CDR3 loop spans 15 amino acids. Germline lookup yields CDR1 LNHNV and CDR2 YYDKDF (reference sequence). Trimming took off 1 base at V and 4 bases at J, with 13 bases between the two ends. Combining the CDR3 with reference TRBV15 and TRBJ2-5 gives the whole variable domain DAMVIQNPRYQVTQFGKPVTLSCSQTLNHNVMYWYQQKSSQAPKLLFHYYDKDFNNEADTPDNFQSRRPNTSFCFLDIRSPGLGDTAMYLCATSRVGPSRETQYFGPGTRLLVL.